This TCR delta chain is drawn from a study of gamma-delta T cells after stem cell transplantation. TCRdb fed the RT-PCR reads into CATT to redo clone calling. Here the sample spans over 2,000 delta-chain clones, approximately 3% being singletons. This clone was found a few times. The CDR3 consists of 21 residues. The trim removed 2 bases at V and 2 bases at J, leaving 15 bases unmatched. CDR1 is GEAIGNYY, CDR2 EKD, per germline. This TCR was sampled from a human donor. It is not recorded whose cells these are; they may come from a transplant donor. The chain employs TRDV2 and TRDJ3; 9 nucleotides agree with TRDD3. The sample taken for sequencing was gamma-delta T cells. CDR3 sequence: CACDNAGGYSLVPWDTRQMFF. The DNA of the CDR3 is TGTGCCTGTGACAACGCCGGGGGATACAGCCTAGTCCCCTGGGACACCCGACAGATGTTTTTC.